The clone carrying this T cell receptor (beta chain) was seen a handful of times. Antigen specificity is unknown. A read error may produce the germline difference seen at one junction end. The germline V gene has CDR1 SGHRS and CDR2 YFSETQ. The CDR3 totals 14 residues. This specimen belongs to a study of CD8 T cells in ankylosing spondylitis. General study results and limits: Enrichment of disease-linked clones was reportedly significant in matched ankylosing spondylitis synovial fluid.

Making the TCR beta libraries involved quantitative 5'-RACE with molecular barcodes. One entry per CDR3 protein results from TCRdb running MiXCR on the 5' RACE reads. This table has 300,000 to 400,000 distinct CDR3 sequences, 11% appearing once. The rearrangement uses TRBV5-1 and TRBJ2-3; 9 nucleotides line up with TRBD1. This clonotype was obtained from a female donor with ankylosing spondylitis or in good health (not recorded which). Material for sequencing was blood, either unsorted or a sorted T cell fraction (not recorded which). The DNA of the CDR3 is TGCGCCAGCAGCTCAGGGACAGGGAGAGATACGCCGTATTTT. Encoded protein: CASSSGTGRDTPYF.